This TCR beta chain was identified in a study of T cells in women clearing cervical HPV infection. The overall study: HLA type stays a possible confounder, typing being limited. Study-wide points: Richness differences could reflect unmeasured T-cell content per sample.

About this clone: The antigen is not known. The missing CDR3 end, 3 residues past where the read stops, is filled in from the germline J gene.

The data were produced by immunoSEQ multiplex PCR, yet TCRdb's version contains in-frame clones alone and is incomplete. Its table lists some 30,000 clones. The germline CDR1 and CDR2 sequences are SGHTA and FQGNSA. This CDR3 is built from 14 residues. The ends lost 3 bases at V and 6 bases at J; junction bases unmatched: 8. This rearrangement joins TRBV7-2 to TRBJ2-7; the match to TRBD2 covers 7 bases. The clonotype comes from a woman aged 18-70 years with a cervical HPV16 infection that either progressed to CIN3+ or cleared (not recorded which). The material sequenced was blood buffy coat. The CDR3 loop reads CASSLSAGAFEQYF. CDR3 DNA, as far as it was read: TGTGCCAGCAGCTTGTCGGCGGGAGCCTTCGAG.